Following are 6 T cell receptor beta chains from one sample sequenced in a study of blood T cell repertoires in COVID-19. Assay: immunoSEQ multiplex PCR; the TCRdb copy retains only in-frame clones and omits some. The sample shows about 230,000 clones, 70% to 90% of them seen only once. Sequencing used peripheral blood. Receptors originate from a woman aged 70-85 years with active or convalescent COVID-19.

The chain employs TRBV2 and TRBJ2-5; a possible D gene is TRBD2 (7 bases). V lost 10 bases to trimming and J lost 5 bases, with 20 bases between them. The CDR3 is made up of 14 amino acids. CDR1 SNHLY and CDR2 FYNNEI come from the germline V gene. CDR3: CATPWAGAGETQYF. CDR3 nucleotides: TGTGCCACCCCCTGGGCGGGGGCGGGGGAGACCCAGTACTTC.

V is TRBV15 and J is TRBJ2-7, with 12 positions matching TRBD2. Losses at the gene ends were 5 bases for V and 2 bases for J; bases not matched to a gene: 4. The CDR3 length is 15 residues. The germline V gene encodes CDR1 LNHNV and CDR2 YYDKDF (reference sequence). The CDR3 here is CATSLGLAGTYEQYF. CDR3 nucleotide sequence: TGTGCCACCAGCCTCGGACTAGCGGGAACCTACGAGCAGTACTTC.

CDR3 DNA sequence: TGTGCCAGCACGCGGGCAGGGGGCTCCGGGGAGCTGTTTTTT. Amino acid sequence: CASTRAGGSGELFF. This chain joins TRBV28 and TRBJ2-2; TRBD1 aligns across 8 bases. CDR1 is MDHEN and CDR2 is SYDVKM in the germline V gene. V lost 7 bases to trimming and J lost 6 bases; unmatched junction nucleotides: 7. This CDR3 region has 14 residues.

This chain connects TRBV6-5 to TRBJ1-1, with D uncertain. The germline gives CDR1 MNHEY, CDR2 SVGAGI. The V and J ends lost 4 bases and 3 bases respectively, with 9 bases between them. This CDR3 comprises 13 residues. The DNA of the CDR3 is TGTGCCAGCAGTTCGGAGAGGTACACTGAAGCTTTCTTT. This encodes CASSSERYTEAFF.

CDR3: CASSYSSGENSPLHF. CDR3 DNA: TGTGCCAGCAGTTACTCGAGTGGGGAGAATTCACCCCTCCACTTT. V usage is TRBV6-5 and J usage is TRBJ1-6; D unclear. The CDR3 covers 15 residues. V lost 0 bases to trimming and J lost 7 bases, with 10 bases between them. Germline lookup yields CDR1 MNHEY and CDR2 SVGAGI.

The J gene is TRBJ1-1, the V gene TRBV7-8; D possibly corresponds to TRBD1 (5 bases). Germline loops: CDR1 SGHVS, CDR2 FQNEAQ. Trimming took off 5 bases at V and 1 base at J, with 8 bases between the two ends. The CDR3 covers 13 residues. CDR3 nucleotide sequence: TGTGCCAGCAGCGCTGACAGGAACACTGAAGCTTTCTTT. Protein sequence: CASSADRNTEAFF.